These T cell receptor beta chains were read from a single sample in a study of OX40 agonist ivuxolimab in advanced cancers. The protocol was immunoSEQ multiplex PCR, while the TCRdb copy is restricted to in-frame clones and leaves out a portion. The sample lists about 20,000 clones; 84% were seen once. Sample: CD4+ or CD8+ T cells sorted from blood, taken in a trial of the OX40 agonist ivuxolimab. Every receptor here comes from an adult with an advanced solid tumor such as melanoma, head and neck, liver or kidney cancer. The CDR3 runs from the conserved cysteine through the conserved F or W. Each record gives: D gene, clone size, J gene, CDR3 length, V gene, CDR3 protein, CDR3 DNA. A D gene is named only where the DNA matches it firmly. The size field is filled for only some rows; it gives once, few, many or a size class.

NA,NA,TRBJ1-2,14,TRBV14,CASSQVSGFYGYTF,TGTGCCAGCAGCCAAGTGTCAGGCTTCTATGGCTACACCTTC
NA,NA,TRBJ2-7,14,TRBV30,CACLGLPPSYEQYF,TGTGCCTGCCTGGGACTGCCTCCTTCCTACGAGCAGTACTTC
NA,NA,TRBJ1-5,15,TRBV5-1,CASSLGDSYNQPQHF,TGCGCCAGCAGCTTGGGAGACAGTTACAATCAGCCCCAGCATTTT
NA,NA,TRBJ2-5,13,TRBV7-3,CASSNAPEETQYF,TGTGCCAGCAGCAACGCCCCCGAAGAGACCCAGTACTTC
TRBD1,few,TRBJ2-2,14,TRBV7-3,CASSSRTGTGELFF,TGTGCCAGCAGCTCCAGGACAGGGACCGGGGAGCTGTTTTTT
TRBD2,NA,TRBJ2-3,15,TRBV6-5,CASKQGRGRGDTQYF,TGTGCCAGCAAGCAGGGACGGGGGAGGGGAGATACGCAGTATTTT
TRBD2,NA,TRBJ2-1,15,TRBV19,CASRAGSGRANEQFF,TGTGCCAGTAGAGCCGGTAGCGGGAGGGCCAATGAGCAGTTCTTC
TRBD2,NA,TRBJ2-3,15,TRBV15,CATSIGLAGTDTQYF,TGTGCCACCAGCATCGGACTAGCGGGCACAGATACGCAGTATTTT
TRBD1,few,TRBJ1-1,15,TRBV28,CASSSSGTGYTEAFF,TGTGCCAGCAGTTCCTCAGGGACAGGATATACTGAAGCTTTCTTT
TRBD1,few,TRBJ1-5,14,TRBV28,CASSQGGAYQPQHF,TGTGCCAGCAGCCAGGGGGGGGCCTATCAGCCCCAGCATTTT
TRBD1,NA,TRBJ1-6,12,TRBV10-2,CAGGQEYSPLHF,TGCGCCGGAGGACAGGAGTATTCACCCCTCCACTTT
NA,once,TRBJ2-7,11,TRBV29-1,CSVLRGYEQYF,TGCAGCGTTCTACGCGGCTACGAGCAGTACTTC
NA,NA,TRBJ1-5,16,TRBV6-6,CASGFGTGNSDQPQHF,TGTGCCAGCGGGTTCGGAACAGGTAATAGTGATCAGCCCCAGCATTTT
NA,NA,TRBJ1-1,17,TRBV5-4,CASSLGGTLHMNTEAFF,TGTGCCAGCAGCTTGGGGGGGACATTACACATGAACACTGAAGCTTTCTTT
NA,NA,TRBJ1-3,13,TRBV6-1,CASGVTVQNTIYF,TGTGCCAGCGGAGTAACCGTCCAAAACACCATATATTTT
TRBD1,NA,TRBJ2-6,16,TRBV28,CASRWGRGTGANVLTF,TGTGCCAGCAGGTGGGGCAGGGGGACAGGGGCCAACGTCCTGACTTTC
NA,NA,TRBJ1-1,14,TRBV5-1,CASSLAGGRTEAFF,TGCGCCAGCAGCTTGGCCGGAGGGCGAACTGAAGCTTTCTTT
NA,once,TRBJ2-4,14,TRBV5-6,CASSGLTGPNIQYF,TGTGCCAGCAGCGGTCTTACAGGGCCAAACATTCAGTACTTC
NA,NA,TRBJ2-7,14,TRBV27,CASSSRAGDYEQYF,TGTGCCAGCAGTTCCCGCGCAGGGGACTACGAGCAGTACTTC
NA,NA,TRBJ2-5,15,TRBV28,CASNTGSSGMETQYF,TGTGCCAGCAACACCGGTTCATCGGGGATGGAGACCCAGTACTTC
TRBD2,NA,TRBJ2-5,15,TRBV10-2,CASSGASGRLETQYF,TGCGCCAGCAGTGGGGCTAGCGGGAGGCTGGAGACCCAGTACTTC
TRBD1,NA,TRBJ1-6,14,TRBV9,CASSVGTVSSPLHF,TGTGCCAGCAGCGTTGGGACAGTCTCTTCACCCCTCCACTTT
NA,NA,TRBJ2-7,14,TRBV18,CASSTRTLTYEQYF,TGTGCCAGCTCAACAAGGACGCTAACCTACGAGCAGTACTTC
NA,NA,TRBJ2-1,13,TRBV2,CASSTNRDNEQFF,TGTGCCAGCAGTACCAACAGGGACAATGAGCAGTTCTTC
TRBD2,NA,TRBJ2-1,19,TRBV29-1,CSVEDPGTSGSMGLGEQFF,TGCAGCGTTGAAGATCCCGGGACTAGCGGGAGTATGGGTTTGGGTGAGCAGTTCTTC
NA,NA,TRBJ1-5,13,TRBV7-2,CASSFGGNQPQHF,TGTGCCAGCAGCTTCGGGGGAAATCAGCCCCAGCATTTT
NA,NA,TRBJ1-1,11,TRBV6-5,CASSYGGSAFF,TGTGCCAGCAGTTACGGGGGCTCAGCTTTCTTT
NA,once,TRBJ2-1,15,TRBV28,CASRWTSSSYNEQFF,TGTGCCAGCAGATGGACCTCGAGCTCCTACAATGAGCAGTTCTTC
NA,NA,TRBJ1-1,18,TRBV2,CASSVSITDSKLNTEAFF,TGTGCCAGCAGTGTTTCTATCACGGACTCCAAATTGAACACTGAAGCTTTCTTT
NA,few,TRBJ1-5,15,TRBV19,CASSIPGAGNQPQHF,TGTGCCAGTAGTATCCCAGGGGCTGGCAATCAGCCCCAGCATTTT